The 27 T cell receptor beta chains below come from one sample, sequenced in a study of blood T cell repertoires in COVID-19. This table comes from immunoSEQ multiplex PCR, and its TCRdb copy is limited to in-frame clones, with some not included. The sample shows roughly 500,000 clones, roughly 87% of them seen only once. Sequencing was performed on peripheral blood. The receptors stem from a man aged 18 to 35 with COVID-19, enrolled during active disease.

This chain's CDR3 is CASSFKTGGDQPQHF. Written as DNA, the CDR3 is TGTGCCAGCAGCTTTAAGACAGGGGGCGACCAGCCCCAGCATTTT. The rearrangement uses TRBV5-6 and TRBJ1-5, with TRBD1 matching over 10 bases. J was trimmed by 7 bases and V by 2 bases; bases with no gene match: 6. Germline CDR1 and CDR2: SGHDT and YYEEEE. This CDR3 is built from 15 residues.

This chain joins TRBV6-6 and TRBJ2-7, with 8 bases fitting TRBD2. V gave up 2 bases and J gave up 5 bases; unmatched junction bases: 11. The V gene's germline CDR1 is MNHNY and CDR2 SVGAGI (reference sequence). The CDR3 length is 16 residues. The CDR3 sequence is CASSYDGGTRSHEQYF. The CDR3 DNA is TGTGCCAGCAGTTACGATGGTGGGACTAGGTCCCACGAGCAGTACTTC.

This chain links TRBV30 with TRBJ1-1; 9 bases are shared with TRBD1. The CDR3 has 20 residues. Trimming cost V 1 base and J 3 bases; bases outside gene matches: 21. Germline CDR1 is GTSNPN and CDR2 is SVGIG (reference sequence). This chain's CDR3 is CAWSGPLYYTGTGTYTEAFF. CDR3 DNA: TGTGCCTGGAGTGGGCCCCTCTACTACACCGGGACAGGGACCTACACTGAAGCTTTCTTT.

This clone turned up a few times. The rearrangement joins TRBV6-1 to TRBJ1-5; perhaps TRBD1 as D (6 bases). Germline CDR1 MNHNS, CDR2 SASEGT. This CDR3 has 13 residues. V dropped 1 base and J dropped 7 bases, with 8 bases sitting between them. The CDR3 sequence is CASSEVRGQPQHF. The CDR3 DNA sequence: TGTGCCAGCAGTGAAGTGAGGGGGCAGCCCCAGCATTTT.

This chain joins TRBV19 and TRBJ1-5, with TRBD1 matching 7 bases. The CDR3 totals 16 residues. Trimming removed 5 bases from V and 1 base from J; junction bases left unmatched: 8. Germline-derived CDR1 and CDR2 are LNHDA and SQIVND (reference sequence). The CDR3 DNA follows: TGTGCCAGTAGTCCATTGACAGGGTCGAGCAATCAGCCCCAGCATTTT. It encodes CASSPLTGSSNQPQHF.

The gene calls are TRBV6-5 and TRBJ1-1, with 8 bases that match TRBD1. Unmatched junction bases numbered 10, after V lost 9 bases and J lost 10 bases. Germline CDR1 and CDR2: MNHEY and SVGAGI. The CDR3 runs 12 residues. The CDR3 region is CASHSGTGLAFF. CDR3 sequence (DNA): TGTGCCAGTCATTCCGGGACAGGATTAGCTTTCTTT.

The chain couples TRBV19 to TRBJ2-1; 9 bases match TRBD2. Germline V gene data show CDR1 as LNHDA and CDR2 as SQIVND (reference sequence). The CDR3 loop spans 16 amino acids. The ends lost 4 bases at V and 3 bases at J; junction bases unmatched: 7. Here the CDR3 DNA reads TGTGCCAGTAGTAAAGGTCTAGCGGGAAGCTACAATGAGCAGTTCTTC. It yields the protein CASSKGLAGSYNEQFF.

CDR3 amino acids: CASSPIVGTGELFF. In DNA, the CDR3 is TGTGCCAGCAGTCCTATAGTCGGCACCGGGGAGCTGTTTTTT. The rearrangement uses TRBV28 and TRBJ2-2, with unresolved D. V gave up 5 bases and J gave up 4 bases, with 11 bases separating them. The CDR3 length is 14 residues. CDR1 is MDHEN and CDR2 is SYDVKM in the germline V gene.

This sequence joins TRBV2 and TRBJ1-2; 9 bases line up with TRBD1. This CDR3 is 15 amino acids long. CDR1 is SNHLY, CDR2 FYNNEI, per germline. Losses at the gene ends were 6 bases for V and 2 bases for J; bases not matched to a gene: 7. In DNA form, the CDR3 reads TGTGCCAGCAGGCCCGGGACAGGGTCAAACTATGGCTACACCTTC. It yields the protein CASRPGTGSNYGYTF.

The chain uses TRBV18 and TRBJ2-2, with 8 bases matching TRBD1. The CDR3 has 15 residues. Germline V gene lookup returns CDR1 KGHSH and CDR2 LQKENI. V shed 4 bases, J shed 7 bases, and the junction held 8 bases outside the gene matches. The CDR3 protein is CASSQGQGDIGELFF. The DNA of the CDR3 is TGTGCCAGCTCACAAGGACAGGGCGATATCGGGGAGCTGTTTTTT.

The chain joins TRBV5-6 to TRBJ2-7, with D perhaps TRBD1 (5 bases). The CDR3 consists of 14 residues. Trimming shortened V by 5 bases and J by 0 bases, and 12 bases separated the two germline ends. CDR1 is SGHDT, CDR2 YYEEEE, per germline. The CDR3, as DNA: TGTGCCAGCAGTTGGACACCAAACTCCTACGAGCAGTACTTC. Translation: CASSWTPNSYEQYF.

Here the CDR3 DNA reads TGTGCCAGCAGCCCGGGGACAGTGAAAGGCTACACCTTC. Its translation is CASSPGTVKGYTF. The chain uses TRBV5-5 and TRBJ1-2, with TRBD1 matching over 7 bases. CDR1 is SGHKS, CDR2 YYEKEE, per germline (reference sequence). The CDR3 contains 13 residues. V dropped 4 bases and J dropped 8; count of bases not matched to a gene: 8.

V and J are TRBV5-5 and TRBJ1-1; the D is unclear. The V end was cut by 3 bases, the J end by 8 bases, with 20 bases between. CDR1 and CDR2 (germline): SGHKS, YYEKEE (reference sequence). The CDR3 contains 15 residues. In nucleotides, the CDR3 is TGTGCCAGCAGCTCAACGTATAAACCGGGATTCGAAGCTTTCTTT. Residues: CASSSTYKPGFEAFF.

The CDR3: CASLRGMGKTDTQYF. The CDR3 nucleotides read TGTGCCAGCCTCAGGGGGATGGGAAAAACAGATACGCAGTATTTT. The V gene is TRBV2, the J gene TRBJ2-3, with TRBD1 identical over 7 bases. The CDR3 has 15 amino acids. Germline CDR1 SNHLY, CDR2 FYNNEI. Trimming at V came to 8 bases and at J to 3 bases, leaving 11 bases not matched to a gene.

This rearrangement joins TRBV12-3 or TRBV12-4 to TRBJ2-7; D is perhaps TRBD1 (5 bases). V shed 5 bases and J shed 6 bases, with 14 bases lying between them. The CDR3 runs to 13 residues. This chain's CDR3 is CASSRERGFEQYF. CDR3 in DNA: TGTGCCAGCAGTCGAGAAAGGGGATTCGAGCAGTACTTC.

This clone was observed a handful of times. This chain uses TRBV14 with TRBJ2-2, with D perhaps TRBD1 (6 bases). This CDR3 spans 18 amino acids. CDR1 and CDR2 from the germline V gene are SGHDN and FVKESK. Trimming took 0 bases from V and 8 from J, leaving 22 bases between them. CDR3 sequence (DNA): TGTGCCAGCAGCCAAGATTCCTCCAGGGGATGGAAACAGGGGGAGCTGTTTTTT. This codes for CASSQDSSRGWKQGELFF. Complete variable domain (other parts from reference TRBV14 and TRBJ2-2): EAGVTQFPSHSVIEKGQTVTLRCDPISGHDNLYWYRRVMGKEIKFLLHFVKESKQDESGMPNNRFLAERTGGTYSTLKVQPAELEDSGVYFCASSQDSSRGWKQGELFFGEGSRLTVL.

The chain couples TRBV19 to TRBJ1-5; D is uncertain. The CDR3 extends over 14 amino acids. The V end lost 1 base, the J end lost 1 base, and 5 bases lay between the germline ends. Germline V gene lookup returns CDR1 LNHDA and CDR2 SQIVND (reference sequence). The CDR3 reads CASSIAGSNQPQHF. The DNA of the CDR3 is TGTGCCAGTAGTATAGCGGGGAGCAATCAGCCCCAGCATTTT. Filled out from reference TRBV19 and TRBJ1-5, the complete variable domain reads DGGITQSPKYLFRKEGQNVTLSCEQNLNHDAMYWYRQDPGQGLRLIYYSQIVNDFQKGDIAEGYSVSREKKESFPLTVTSAQKNPTAFYLCASSIAGSNQPQHFGDGTRLSIL.

In the case of this clone: The sample contains more than one DNA sequence encoding this CDR3. CDR3 DNA: TGTGCCTGGAGTGTACGCGTGAACACTGAAGCTTTCTTT. It is translated as CAWSVRVNTEAFF. This chain joins TRBV30 and TRBJ1-1; D gene ambiguous. This CDR3 comprises 13 residues. Germline CDR1 reads GTSNPN; CDR2 reads SVGIG (reference sequence). The V end lost 0 bases, the J end lost 0 bases, and 5 bases lay between the germline ends.

The chain joins TRBV11-2 to TRBJ1-6, with a weak D call TRBD1 (6 bases). Trimming removed 3 bases from V and 10 bases from J, with 13 bases in between. The CDR3 sequence is 14 residues long. CDR1 and CDR2 from the germline V gene are SGHAT and FQNNGV. The CDR3, as DNA: TGTGCCAGCAGCTTCGGGGGGCTGGGGTCACCCCTCCACTTT. This codes for CASSFGGLGSPLHF. Combining the CDR3 with reference TRBV11-2 and TRBJ1-6 gives the whole variable domain EAGVAQSPRYKIIEKRQSVAFWCNPISGHATLYWYQQILGQGPKLLIQFQNNGVVDDSQLPKDRFSAERLKGVDSTLKIQPAKLEDSAVYLCASSFGGLGSPLHFGNGTRLTVT.

DNA of the CDR3: TGTGCCAGCAGTTTACTAGAAGAGCAGTTCTTC. This codes for CASSLLEEQFF. The chain combines TRBV12-3 or TRBV12-4 with TRBJ2-1; D unresolved. V dropped 2 bases and J dropped 10 bases, with 6 bases sitting between them. This CDR3 is 11 amino acids long.

The chain carries TRBV7-9 and TRBJ1-2; 8 positions agree with TRBD1. CDR1 and CDR2 (germline): SEHNR, FQNEAQ (reference sequence). The CDR3 totals 13 residues. V trimming: 5 bases; J trimming: 6 bases; junction bases outside the gene matches: 5. CDR3 loop: CASSPGGADGYTF. The CDR3 DNA sequence: TGTGCCAGCAGCCCAGGGGGCGCTGATGGCTACACCTTC.

The chain links TRBV3-1 (or the pseudogene TRBV3-2) to TRBJ1-2, with D tentatively TRBD1 (6 bases). V lost 4 bases, J lost 3 bases, and 15 bases lay in between. Germline CDR1 is LGHDT and CDR2 is YNNKEL (reference sequence). The CDR3 is 15 residues long. CDR3 residues: CASSLSLTGDYGYTF. CDR3 coding DNA: TGTGCCAGCAGCCTATCCTTGACAGGAGACTATGGCTACACCTTC.

The rearrangement links TRBV7-9 to TRBJ2-2, with D possibly matching TRBD1 (6 bases). This CDR3 contains 15 residues. CDR1 is SEHNR, CDR2 FQNEAQ, per germline (reference sequence). The V end was cut by 2 bases, the J end by 4 bases, with 11 bases between. CDR3 sequence (DNA): TGTGCCAGCAGCTTATTGGGGACATCCACCGGGGAGCTGTTTTTT. It is translated as CASSLLGTSTGELFF.

The DNA for the CDR3 is TGTGCCAGCAGTGTCTCCGGACTAGCGGGGCTTTCCTACGAGCAGTACTTC. As protein: CASSVSGLAGLSYEQYF. The J gene is TRBJ2-7, the V gene TRBV6-1; 12 bases agree with TRBD2. Germline loops: CDR1 MNHNS, CDR2 SASEGT. With 4 bases clipped from V and 1 base from J, the junction kept 8 bases outside the gene matches. The CDR3 contains 17 residues.

Remarks on this clone: Other DNA sequences from this sample encode an identical CDR3 as well. The chain carries TRBV11-2 and TRBJ2-1; 7 nucleotides match TRBD2. CDR1 SGHAT and CDR2 FQNNGV come from the germline V gene. V lost 1 base and J lost 1; bases outside the gene matches: 4. The CDR3 runs 16 residues. CDR3 nucleotides: TGTGCCAGCAGCTTAGGAGGGACTACTTCCTACAATGAGCAGTTCTTC. It is translated as CASSLGGTTSYNEQFF.

About this clone itself: Other nucleotide sequences in the sample specify the same CDR3. CDR3 protein: CASSVVSGGTDTQYF. In DNA, the CDR3 is TGTGCCAGCAGCGTAGTTAGCGGGGGAACAGATACGCAGTATTTT. The genes are TRBV9 and TRBJ2-3, with TRBD2 identical over 9 bases. The CDR3 is 15 residues long. V gave up 0 bases and J gave up 3 bases; unmatched junction bases: 2. Germline loops: CDR1 SGDLS, CDR2 YYNGEE. Supplemented by reference TRBV9 and TRBJ2-3, the full variable domain reads DSGVTQTPKHLITATGQRVTLRCSPRSGDLSVYWYQQSLDQGLQFLIQYYNGEERAKGNILERFSAQQFPDLHSELNLSSLELGDSALYFCASSVVSGGTDTQYFGPGTRLTVL.

The chain has TRBV5-4 and TRBJ1-1; 8 positions agree with TRBD1. The CDR3 runs 14 residues. V shed 2 bases, J shed 4 bases, and the junction held 4 bases outside the gene matches. Looked up from germline, CDR1 is SGHNT and CDR2 is YYREEE (reference sequence). The CDR3 region is CASSLTGGSTEAFF. The CDR3 DNA reads as TGTGCCAGCAGCTTAACAGGGGGGAGCACTGAAGCTTTCTTT.